These T cell receptor beta chains were read from a single sample in a study of blood T cell repertoires in COVID-19. TCRdb keeps only in-frame clones here, not all; method: immunoSEQ multiplex PCR. The data show approximately 110,000 clones, roughly nine tenths seen once. Sequenced material: peripheral blood. These receptor sequences come from a woman of 80 years or more with acute or convalescent COVID-19. Both conserved end residues are part of each CDR3. A D gene is named only where the DNA matches it firmly. Size values are once, few and many counts, or a class for expanded clones, and some rows have none.

V: TRBV30; J: TRBJ1-6; D: -; size: -; DNA: TGTGCCTGTACTAGCCCACGTTCACCCCTCCACTTT; CDR3: CACTSPRSPLHF
V: TRBV27; J: TRBJ1-6; D: -; size: -; DNA: TGTGCCAGCAGCCTAGGACAATTTCTTGATTCGGATTCACCCCTCCACTTT; CDR3: CASSLGQFLDSDSPLHF
V: TRBV5-6; J: TRBJ2-5; D: TRBD1; size: -; DNA: TGTGCCAGCAGCCTGACAGGGAGCCCAACCTGGGAGACCCAGTACTTC; CDR3: CASSLTGSPTWETQYF
V: TRBV6-5; J: TRBJ1-3; D: -; size: once; DNA: TGTGCCAGCAGTTCCGGGAGCTCTGGAAACACCATATATTTT; CDR3: CASSSGSSGNTIYF
V: TRBV9; J: TRBJ2-3; D: TRBD2; size: -; DNA: TGTGCCAGCAGCGTAGTAGCGGGGGGGAGCACAGATACGCAGTATTTT; CDR3: CASSVVAGGSTDTQYF
V: TRBV4-3; J: TRBJ2-1; D: -; size: -; DNA: TGCGCCAGCAGCCAAGAACAGACACCGTGGGATGAGCAGTTCTTC; CDR3: CASSQEQTPWDEQFF
V: TRBV7-9; J: TRBJ2-2; D: -; size: -; DNA: TGTGCCAGCAGCTTGTCAGGGAACACCGGGGAGCTGTTTTTT; CDR3: CASSLSGNTGELFF
V: TRBV5-1; J: TRBJ2-2; D: TRBD2; size: -; DNA: TGCGCCAGCACCTGGCGTGGTAGCGGGGACACCGGGGAGCTGTTTTTT; CDR3: CASTWRGSGDTGELFF
V: TRBV11-2; J: TRBJ2-3; D: -; size: -; DNA: TGTGCCAGCAGCTTTATCCGCGGGCAGACGAGCACAGATACGCAGTATTTT; CDR3: CASSFIRGQTSTDTQYF
V: TRBV5-1; J: TRBJ2-3; D: TRBD2; size: -; DNA: TGCGCCAGCAGCTTCCTGGGACTAGCGGGGGTCGATACGCAGTATTTT; CDR3: CASSFLGLAGVDTQYF
V: TRBV19; J: TRBJ1-2; D: TRBD1; size: -; DNA: TGTGCCAGTAGTATTATCCGGACAGGAGAAGACTATGGCTACACCTTC; CDR3: CASSIIRTGEDYGYTF
V: TRBV5-4; J: TRBJ2-3; D: TRBD1; size: -; DNA: TGTGCCAGCAGTTCGGACAGGGGGCGCTCAGATACGCAGTATTTT; CDR3: CASSSDRGRSDTQYF